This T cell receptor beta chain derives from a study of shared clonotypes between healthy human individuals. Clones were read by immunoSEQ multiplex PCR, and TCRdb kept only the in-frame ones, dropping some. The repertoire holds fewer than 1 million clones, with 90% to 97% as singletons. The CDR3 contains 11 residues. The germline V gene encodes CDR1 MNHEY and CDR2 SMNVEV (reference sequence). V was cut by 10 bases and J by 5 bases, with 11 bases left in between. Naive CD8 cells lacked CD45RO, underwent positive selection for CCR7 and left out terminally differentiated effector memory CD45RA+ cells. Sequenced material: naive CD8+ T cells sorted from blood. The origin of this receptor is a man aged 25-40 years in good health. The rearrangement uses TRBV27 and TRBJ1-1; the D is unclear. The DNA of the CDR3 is TGTGCCACCGGACCTAGAACTGAAGCTTTCTTT. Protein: CATGPRTEAFF.